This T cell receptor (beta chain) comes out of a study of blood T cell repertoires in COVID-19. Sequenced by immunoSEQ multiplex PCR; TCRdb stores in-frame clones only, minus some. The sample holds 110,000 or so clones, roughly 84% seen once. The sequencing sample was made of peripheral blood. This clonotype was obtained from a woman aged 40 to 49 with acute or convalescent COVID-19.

The CDR3 sequence: CASSVARGKPNNEQFF. DNA for the CDR3: TGTGCCAGCAGCGTAGCCCGGGGTAAGCCTAACAATGAGCAGTTCTTC. The rearrangement uses TRBV9 and TRBJ2-1, with D possibly being TRBD2 (5 bases). The germline CDR1 and CDR2 sequences are SGDLS and YYNGEE. The CDR3 runs to 16 residues. Trimming took off 0 bases at V and 5 bases at J, with 15 bases between the two ends.